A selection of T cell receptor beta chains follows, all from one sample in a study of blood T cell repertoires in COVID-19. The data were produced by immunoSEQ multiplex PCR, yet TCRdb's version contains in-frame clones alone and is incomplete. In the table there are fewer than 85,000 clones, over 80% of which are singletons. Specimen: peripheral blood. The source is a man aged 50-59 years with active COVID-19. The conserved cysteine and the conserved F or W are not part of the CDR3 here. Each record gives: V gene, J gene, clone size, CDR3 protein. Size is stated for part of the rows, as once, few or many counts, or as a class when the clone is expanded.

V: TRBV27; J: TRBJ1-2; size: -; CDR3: ASSSSRGTVNNYGYT
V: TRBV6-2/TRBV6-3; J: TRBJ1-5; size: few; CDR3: ASSYSSVGGGLQPQH
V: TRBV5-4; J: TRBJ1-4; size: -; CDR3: ASSLGGGLNEKLF
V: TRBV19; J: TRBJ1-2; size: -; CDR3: ATSYSYNYGYT
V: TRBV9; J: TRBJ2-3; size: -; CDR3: ASSVGPGERVTDTQY
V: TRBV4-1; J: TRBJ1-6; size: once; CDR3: ASSQADQRDSPLH
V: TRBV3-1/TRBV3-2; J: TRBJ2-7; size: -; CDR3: ASSQDSGGDLYSYEQY
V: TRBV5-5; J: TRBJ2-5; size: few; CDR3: ASSRKLAGQETQY
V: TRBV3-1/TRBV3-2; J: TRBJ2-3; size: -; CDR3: ASSYNLAGGDTQY
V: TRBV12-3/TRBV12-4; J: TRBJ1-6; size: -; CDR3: ASNQNYNSPLH
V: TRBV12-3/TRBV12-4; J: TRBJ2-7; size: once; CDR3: ASSLSQYEQY
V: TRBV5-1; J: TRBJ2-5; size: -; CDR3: ASGTGEKETQY
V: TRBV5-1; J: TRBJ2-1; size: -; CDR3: ASSFPGTGYSYNEQF
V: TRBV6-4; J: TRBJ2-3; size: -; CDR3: ASSSRSANTQY
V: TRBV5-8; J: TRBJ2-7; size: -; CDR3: ASSVSGTGPYEQY
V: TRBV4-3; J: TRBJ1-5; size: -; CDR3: ASSQGVEGIGPQH
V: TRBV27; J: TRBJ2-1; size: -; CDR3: ASSLLSSGRDNEQF
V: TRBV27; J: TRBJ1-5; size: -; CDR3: ASRPRTGLSNQPQH
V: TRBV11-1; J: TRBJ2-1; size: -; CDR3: ASSLGGQGPGNEQF
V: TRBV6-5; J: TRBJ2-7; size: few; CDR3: ASSRTSRGSYEQY
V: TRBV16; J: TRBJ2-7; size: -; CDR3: ASSIGTGGATYEQY
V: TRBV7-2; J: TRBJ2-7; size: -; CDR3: ASSPGTGVGEQY
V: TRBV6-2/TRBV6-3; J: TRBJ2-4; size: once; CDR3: ASSTGRGGNAKNIQY
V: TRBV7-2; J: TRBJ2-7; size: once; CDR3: ASSAGQLWGEQY
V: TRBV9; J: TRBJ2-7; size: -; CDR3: ASSPRTWGQGDEQY
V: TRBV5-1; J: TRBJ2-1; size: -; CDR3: ASSLRQISYNEQF
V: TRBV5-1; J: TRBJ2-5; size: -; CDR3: ASSLAGGDETQY
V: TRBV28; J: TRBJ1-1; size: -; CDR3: ASRASRGHYTEAF
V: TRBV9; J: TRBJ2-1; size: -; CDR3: ASSAFDGTNPGNEQF
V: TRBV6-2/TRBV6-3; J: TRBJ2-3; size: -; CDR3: ASSPAGLAGADTQY
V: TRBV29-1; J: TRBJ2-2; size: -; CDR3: SVEDRGSGRANTGELF
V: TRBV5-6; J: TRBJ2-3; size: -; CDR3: ASSFGLQQGKDTQY
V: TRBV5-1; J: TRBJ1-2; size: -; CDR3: ASSSPGQHGYT
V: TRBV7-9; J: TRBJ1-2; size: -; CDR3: ASSLQGVGYGYT
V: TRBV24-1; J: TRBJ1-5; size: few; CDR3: ATSALDSDSNQPQH
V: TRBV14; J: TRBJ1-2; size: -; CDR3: ASSPGQFNYGYT
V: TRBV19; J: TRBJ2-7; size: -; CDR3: GGLAYEQY
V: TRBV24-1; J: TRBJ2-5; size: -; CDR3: ATSDHLGPQETQY
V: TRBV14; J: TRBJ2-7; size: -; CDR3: ASSRRSGNLLYEQY
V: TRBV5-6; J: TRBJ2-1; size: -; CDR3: ASTGSYEQF
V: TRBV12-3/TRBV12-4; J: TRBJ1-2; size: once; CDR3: ASSPGQIYGYT
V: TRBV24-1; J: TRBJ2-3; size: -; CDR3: ATSDLGTVGAGGGDTQY
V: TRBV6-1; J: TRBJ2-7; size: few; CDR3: ASSERGAGGYEQY
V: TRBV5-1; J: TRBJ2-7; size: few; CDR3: ASSSGTSDSYEQY
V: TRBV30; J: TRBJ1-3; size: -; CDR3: AWSHPGTGGNTIY